The clone carrying this T cell receptor beta chain was detected a few times. This sample is drawn from a study of human T cells and chemical hapten exposure. Germline CDR1 and CDR2: SEHNR and FQNEAQ (reference sequence). The V end was cut by 5 bases, the J end by 1 base, with 11 bases between. The CDR3 extends over 14 amino acids. TCRdb used MiXCR to reprocess the RACE reads, holding one entry per CDR3 protein. The sample records a few hundred thousand distinct CDR3 sequences, about 6.3% being singletons. Time point described: patch test 2, 6 weeks after DPC sensitization. Treatment reported: therapeutic diphenylcyclopropenone sensitization with weekly scalp DPC.

The chain couples TRBV7-9 to TRBJ1-2; D not certain. Material: whole blood, obtained in connection with sensitization to the hapten diphenylcyclopropenone (DPC). The TCR originated in a woman aged 18-29 years with alopecia areata. Some clones in this sample may be carry-over from other donors' samples. The CDR3 bases are TGTGCCAGCAGCGAGGGCCTCCTTAACTATGGCTACACCTTC. It yields the protein CASSEGLLNYGYTF.